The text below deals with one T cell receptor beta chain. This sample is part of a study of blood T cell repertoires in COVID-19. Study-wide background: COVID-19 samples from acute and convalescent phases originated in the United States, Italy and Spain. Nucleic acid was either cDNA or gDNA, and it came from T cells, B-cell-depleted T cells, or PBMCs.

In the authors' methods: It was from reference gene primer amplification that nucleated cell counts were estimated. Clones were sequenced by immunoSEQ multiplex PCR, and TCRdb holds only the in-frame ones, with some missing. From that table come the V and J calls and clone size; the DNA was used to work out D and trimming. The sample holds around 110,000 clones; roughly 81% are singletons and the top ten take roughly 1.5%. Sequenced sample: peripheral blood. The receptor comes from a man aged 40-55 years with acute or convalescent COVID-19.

As DNA, the CDR3 is TGCGCCAGCAGCGAGGTCCCGAACACTGAAGCTTTCTTT. This translates into CASSEVPNTEAFF. The rearrangement links TRBV5-1 to TRBJ1-1; D gene unclear. V was clipped by 4 bases and J by 1 base, with 8 bases between them. Germline values: CDR1 SGHRS, CDR2 YFSETQ. CDR3 length: 13 residues.